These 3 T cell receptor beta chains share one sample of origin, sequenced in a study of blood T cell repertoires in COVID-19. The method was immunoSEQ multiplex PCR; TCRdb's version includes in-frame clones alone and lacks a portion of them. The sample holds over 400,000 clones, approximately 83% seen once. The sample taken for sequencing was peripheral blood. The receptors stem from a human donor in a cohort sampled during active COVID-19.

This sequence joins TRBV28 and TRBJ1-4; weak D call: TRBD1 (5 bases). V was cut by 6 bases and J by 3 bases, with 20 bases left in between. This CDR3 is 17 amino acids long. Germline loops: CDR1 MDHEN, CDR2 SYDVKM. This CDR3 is CASRSTLAGDANEKLFF. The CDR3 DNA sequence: TGTGCCAGCAGATCCACCCTAGCGGGGGATGCTAATGAAAAACTGTTTTTT.

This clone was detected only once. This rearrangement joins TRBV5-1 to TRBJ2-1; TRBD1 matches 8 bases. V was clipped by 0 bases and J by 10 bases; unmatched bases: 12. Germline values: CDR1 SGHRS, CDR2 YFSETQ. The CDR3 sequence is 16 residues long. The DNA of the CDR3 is TGCGCCAGCAGCTTGGAAGGGCCAGGGGGCGGGGAGGAGCAGTTCTTC. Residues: CASSLEGPGGGEEQFF.

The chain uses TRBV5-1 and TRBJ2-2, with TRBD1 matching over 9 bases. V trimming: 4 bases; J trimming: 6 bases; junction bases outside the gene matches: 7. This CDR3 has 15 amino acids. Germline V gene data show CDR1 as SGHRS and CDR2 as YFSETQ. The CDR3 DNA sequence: TGCGCCAGCAGCACACAGGGGGCTGAGGCCGGGGAGCTGTTTTTT. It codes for CASSTQGAEAGELFF. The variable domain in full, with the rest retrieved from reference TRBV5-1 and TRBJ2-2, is KAGVTQTPRYLIKTRGQQVTLSCSPISGHRSVSWYQQTPGQGLQFLFEYFSETQRNKGNFPGRFSGRQFSNSRSEMNVSTLELGDSALYLCASSTQGAEAGELFFGEGSRLTVL.